The TCR beta chain described here comes from a study of cytomegalovirus exposure and HLA in healthy donors. This CDR3 contains 15 residues. Germline V gene data show CDR1 as SEHNR and CDR2 as FQNEAQ (reference sequence). The V end was cut by 5 bases, the J end by 5 bases, with 19 bases between. When sampled, the donors appeared nominally healthy, though they likely had unrecorded immune exposures. In the PCR, 60 Vbeta and 13 Jbeta primers were used. The assay was immunoSEQ multiplex PCR, and TCRdb's table has in-frame clones only and misses some. This sample carries some 180,000 clones, 76% of them seen once, and the ten largest clones take 2% to 3%. This clone was counted once. What it binds is unknown. Findings of the study overall: Altogether, 150 to 200 TCR beta chains were recorded as cytomegalovirus-associated.

The chain links TRBV7-9 to TRBJ2-7; the D gene is possibly TRBD1 (6 bases). Sequenced input: PBMCs. This clonotype was sampled from a woman under 40 in good health and CMV-seropositive. The CDR3 DNA reads as TGTGCCAGCAGCCCTAGGGCCCAGGGGTCCCACGAGCAGTACTTC. Translation: CASSPRAQGSHEQYF.